This paragraph reports one T cell receptor (beta chain). Source study methods: From reference gene primer amplification, estimates of nucleated cell counts were derived. TCRdb's table, derived via immunoSEQ multiplex PCR, lists solely in-frame clones and lacks some. The D gene and trimming were derived from the DNA, and the V and J assignments and clone size from that table. The table includes over 100,000 clones, approximately 90% detected once. This record belongs to a study of blood T cell repertoires in COVID-19. For the study at large: Donors in the United States, Italy and Spain gave samples during acute or convalescent COVID-19. PBMCs, B-cell-depleted T cells, or T cells were the source of the cDNA or gDNA that made up the material.

The length of the CDR3 is 14 residues. The ends were cut back, 8 bases at V and 3 bases at J, with 14 bases in the middle. Germline assignment: CDR1 SGHVS and CDR2 FNYEAQ. The specimen was peripheral blood. The origin of this receptor is a human donor with acute or convalescent COVID-19. The donor label of this sample is uncertain. The chain combines TRBV7-6 with TRBJ1-3; D is ambiguous. The CDR3 loop reads CASSDSWGGNTIYF. As DNA, the CDR3 is TGTGCCAGCTCGGACTCCTGGGGTGGAAACACCATATATTTT. The full variable domain, rest sourced from reference TRBV7-6 and TRBJ1-3, is GAGVSQSPRYKVTKRGQDVALRCDPISGHVSLYWYRQALGQGPEFLTYFNYEAQQDKSGLPNDRFSAERPEGSISTLTIQRTEQRDSAMYRCASSDSWGGNTIYFGEGSWLTVV.